This TCR beta chain was documented in a study of graft-versus-host responses after intestinal transplantation. Turning to the study itself: Anti-thymocyte globulin was used for induction in all recipients, who then took tacrolimus and steroids for roughly three years. Study observations and caveats: The recipient marrow held GvH clones, and some of them showed up first in ileum or blood. Levels of circulating GvH clones at their peak were associated with early post-transplant HvG declines.

This clone was seen once. The target antigen is unknown. The length of the CDR3 is 15 residues. CDR1 and CDR2 from the germline V gene are SGHTA and FQGNSA. V shed 0 bases and J shed 6 bases, with 12 bases lying between them. Profiled with immunoSEQ multiplex PCR; TCRdb holds only in-frame clones, not every one. Counted here are 65,000 to 100,000 clones, 80% to 95% occurring once; the ten biggest clones make up approximately 0.4%. This chain uses TRBV7-2 with TRBJ2-1; D is unresolved. The sequenced sample was unstimulated CD8+ T cells sorted from spleen or lymph node cells, obtained before transplant. This clonotype was obtained from a human donor who was the organ donor for an intestinal transplant. The DNA of the CDR3 is TGTGCCAGCAGCTTAGCACGACACCTCCGCAATGAGCAGTTCTTC. As protein: CASSLARHLRNEQFF.